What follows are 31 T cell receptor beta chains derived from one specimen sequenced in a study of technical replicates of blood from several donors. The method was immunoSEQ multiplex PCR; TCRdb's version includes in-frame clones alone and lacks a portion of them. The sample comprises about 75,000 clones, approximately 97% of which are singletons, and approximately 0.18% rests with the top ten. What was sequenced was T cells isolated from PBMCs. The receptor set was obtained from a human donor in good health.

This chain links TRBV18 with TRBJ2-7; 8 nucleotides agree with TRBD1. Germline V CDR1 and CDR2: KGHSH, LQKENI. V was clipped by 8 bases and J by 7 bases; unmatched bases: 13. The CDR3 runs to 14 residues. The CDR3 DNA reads TGTGCCAGCCGGGCCGGACAGGGAATACGGGAGCAGTACTTC. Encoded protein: CASRAGQGIREQYF.

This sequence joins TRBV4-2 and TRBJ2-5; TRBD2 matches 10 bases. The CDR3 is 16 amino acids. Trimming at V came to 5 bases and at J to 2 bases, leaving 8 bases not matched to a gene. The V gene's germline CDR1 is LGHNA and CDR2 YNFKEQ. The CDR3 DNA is TGTGCCAGCAGCGAAAGCGGGAGGGAGATTCAAGAGACCCAGTACTTC. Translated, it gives CASSESGREIQETQYF.

CDR3 sequence: CASSAQSGQPYEQYF. The CDR3 DNA sequence: TGTGCCAGTAGTGCTCAGTCGGGACAGCCTTACGAGCAGTACTTC. This chain links TRBV19 with TRBJ2-7, with 7 bases aligning to TRBD1. Losses at the gene ends were 5 bases for V and 4 bases for J; bases not matched to a gene: 11. Germline V gives CDR1 LNHDA, CDR2 SQIVND (reference sequence). The CDR3 has 15 amino acids.

CDR3 nucleotide sequence: TGCAGCGTTGAAGATCGGGCCATCCGGGGGGCAACGGGCTACACCTTC. This codes for CSVEDRAIRGATGYTF. The chain recombines TRBV29-1 with TRBJ1-2; possible D gene TRBD1, 6 bases. This CDR3 is 16 amino acids long. V lost 0 bases and J 8 bases, leaving 22 bases between the germline ends. Germline CDR1 is SQVTM and CDR2 is ANQGSEA.

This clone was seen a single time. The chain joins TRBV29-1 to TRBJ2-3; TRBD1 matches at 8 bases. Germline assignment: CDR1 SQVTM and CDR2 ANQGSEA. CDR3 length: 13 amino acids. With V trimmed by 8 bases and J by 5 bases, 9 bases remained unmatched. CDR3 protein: CSLDRGREDTQYF. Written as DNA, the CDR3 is TGCAGCTTAGACAGGGGTAGGGAAGATACGCAGTATTTT.

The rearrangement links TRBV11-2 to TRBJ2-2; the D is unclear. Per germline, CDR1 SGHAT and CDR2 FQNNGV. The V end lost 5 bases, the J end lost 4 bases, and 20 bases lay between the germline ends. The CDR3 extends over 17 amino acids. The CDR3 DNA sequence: TGTGCCAGCAGCCAAGAGGCTTATAATCTAGGCACCGGGGAGCTGTTTTTT. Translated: CASSQEAYNLGTGELFF.

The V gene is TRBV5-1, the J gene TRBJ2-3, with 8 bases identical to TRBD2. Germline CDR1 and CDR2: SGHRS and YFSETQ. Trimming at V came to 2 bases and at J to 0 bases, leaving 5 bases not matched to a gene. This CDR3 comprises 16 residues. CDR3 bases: TGCGCCAGCAGCTTTACTAGCGGCGCAAGCACAGATACGCAGTATTTT. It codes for CASSFTSGASTDTQYF. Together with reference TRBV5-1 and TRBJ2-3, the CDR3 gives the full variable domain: KAGVTQTPRYLIKTRGQQVTLSCSPISGHRSVSWYQQTPGQGLQFLFEYFSETQRNKGNFPGRFSGRQFSNSRSEMNVSTLELGDSALYLCASSFTSGASTDTQYFGPGTRLTVL.

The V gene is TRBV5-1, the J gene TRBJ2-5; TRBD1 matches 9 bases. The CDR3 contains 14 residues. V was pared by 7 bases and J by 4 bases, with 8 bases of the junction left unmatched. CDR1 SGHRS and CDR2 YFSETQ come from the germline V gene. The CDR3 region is CASGDRESRETQYF. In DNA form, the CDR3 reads TGCGCCAGCGGGGACAGGGAATCGCGAGAGACCCAGTACTTC.

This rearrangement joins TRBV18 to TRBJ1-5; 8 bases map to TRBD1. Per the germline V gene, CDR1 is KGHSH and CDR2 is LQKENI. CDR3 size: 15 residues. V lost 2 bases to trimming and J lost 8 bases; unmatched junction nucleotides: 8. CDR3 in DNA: TGTGCCAGCTCACCAAGGACAGGGATTAGAGAGCCCCAGCATTTT. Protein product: CASSPRTGIREPQHF.

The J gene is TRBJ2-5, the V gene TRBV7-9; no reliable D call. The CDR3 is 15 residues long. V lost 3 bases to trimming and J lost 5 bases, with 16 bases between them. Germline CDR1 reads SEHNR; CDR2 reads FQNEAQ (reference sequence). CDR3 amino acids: CASSFGPRTRETQYF. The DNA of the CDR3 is TGTGCCAGCAGCTTTGGGCCACGCACCAGGGAGACCCAGTACTTC.

The CDR3 sequence: CAISESPKASGTPYEQYF. The CDR3 DNA reads as TGTGCCATCAGTGAAAGTCCCAAAGCGAGCGGGACGCCCTACGAGCAGTACTTC. The chain uses TRBV10-3 and TRBJ2-7, with 7 positions matching TRBD2. V was clipped by 3 bases and J by 2 bases; unmatched bases: 16. CDR3 size: 18 residues. Germline V lookup: CDR1 ENHRY, CDR2 SYGVKD.

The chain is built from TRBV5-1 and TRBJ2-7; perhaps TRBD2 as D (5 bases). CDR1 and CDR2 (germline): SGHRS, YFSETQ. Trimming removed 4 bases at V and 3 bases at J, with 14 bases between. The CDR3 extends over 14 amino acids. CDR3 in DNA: TGCGCCAGCAGCCGGGATTTGGAAAGCTACGAGCAGTACTTC. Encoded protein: CASSRDLESYEQYF.

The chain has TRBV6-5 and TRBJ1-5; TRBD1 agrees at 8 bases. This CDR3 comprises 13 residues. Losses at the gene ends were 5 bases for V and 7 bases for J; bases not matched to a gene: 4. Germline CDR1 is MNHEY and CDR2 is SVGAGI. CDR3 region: CASSGQGEQPQHF. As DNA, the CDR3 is TGTGCCAGCAGTGGACAGGGCGAGCAGCCCCAGCATTTT.

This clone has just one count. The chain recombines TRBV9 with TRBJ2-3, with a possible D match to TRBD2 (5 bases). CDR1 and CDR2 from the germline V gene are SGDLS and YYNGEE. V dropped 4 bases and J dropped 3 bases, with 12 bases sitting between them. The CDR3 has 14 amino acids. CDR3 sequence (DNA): TGTGCCAGCAGCCACCTTTGGGAGACAGATACGCAGTATTTT. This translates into CASSHLWETDTQYF.

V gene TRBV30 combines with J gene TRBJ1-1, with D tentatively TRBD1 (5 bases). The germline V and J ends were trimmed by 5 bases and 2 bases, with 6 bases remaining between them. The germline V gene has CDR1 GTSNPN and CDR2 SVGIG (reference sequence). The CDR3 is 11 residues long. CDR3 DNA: TGTGCCTGGCAGGGAAACACTGAAGCTTTCTTT. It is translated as CAWQGNTEAFF.

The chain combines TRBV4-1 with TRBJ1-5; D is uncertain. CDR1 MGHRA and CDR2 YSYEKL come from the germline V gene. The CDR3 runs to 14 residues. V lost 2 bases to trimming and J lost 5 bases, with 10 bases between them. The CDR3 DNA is TGCGCCAGCAGCCAAACGGGAGGCGATCAGCCCCAGCATTTT. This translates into CASSQTGGDQPQHF.

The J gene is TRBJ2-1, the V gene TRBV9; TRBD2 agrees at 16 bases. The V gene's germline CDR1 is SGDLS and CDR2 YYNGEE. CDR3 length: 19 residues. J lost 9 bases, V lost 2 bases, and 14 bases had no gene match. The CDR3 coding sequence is TGTGCCAGCAGCGTCCGAGGGGGACTAGCGGGAGGGCCGATTAGTGAGCAGTTCTTC. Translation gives CASSVRGGLAGGPISEQFF.

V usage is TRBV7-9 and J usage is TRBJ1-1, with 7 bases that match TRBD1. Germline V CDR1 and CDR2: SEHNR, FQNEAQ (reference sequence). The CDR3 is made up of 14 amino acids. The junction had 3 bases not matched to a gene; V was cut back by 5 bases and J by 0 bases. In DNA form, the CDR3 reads TGTGCCAGCAGCATAGACAGGGTGAACACTGAAGCTTTCTTT. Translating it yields CASSIDRVNTEAFF.

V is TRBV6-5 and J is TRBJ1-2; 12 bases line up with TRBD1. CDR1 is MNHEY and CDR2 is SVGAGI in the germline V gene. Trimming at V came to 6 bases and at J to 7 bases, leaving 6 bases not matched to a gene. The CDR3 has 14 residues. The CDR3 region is CASSGDRGLGGYTF. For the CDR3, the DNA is TGTGCCAGCAGCGGGGACAGGGGGCTTGGTGGCTACACCTTC.

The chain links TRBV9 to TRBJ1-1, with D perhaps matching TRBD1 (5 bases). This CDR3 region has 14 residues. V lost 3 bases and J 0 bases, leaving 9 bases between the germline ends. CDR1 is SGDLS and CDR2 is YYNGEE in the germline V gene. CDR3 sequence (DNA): TGTGCCAGCAGCGGCTCAGGGATGAACACTGAAGCTTTCTTT. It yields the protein CASSGSGMNTEAFF.

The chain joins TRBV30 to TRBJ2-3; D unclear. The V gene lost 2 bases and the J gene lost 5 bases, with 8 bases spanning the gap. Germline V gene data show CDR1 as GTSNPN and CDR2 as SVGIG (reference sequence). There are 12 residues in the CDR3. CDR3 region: CAWSHGVDTQYF. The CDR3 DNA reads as TGTGCCTGGAGTCACGGAGTAGATACGCAGTATTTT.

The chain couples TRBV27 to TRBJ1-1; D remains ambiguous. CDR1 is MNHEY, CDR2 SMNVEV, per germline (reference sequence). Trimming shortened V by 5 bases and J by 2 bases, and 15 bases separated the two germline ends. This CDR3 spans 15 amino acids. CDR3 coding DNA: TGTGCCAGCAGTAGTCTTCCGGTGATAAACACTGAAGCTTTCTTT. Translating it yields CASSSLPVINTEAFF.

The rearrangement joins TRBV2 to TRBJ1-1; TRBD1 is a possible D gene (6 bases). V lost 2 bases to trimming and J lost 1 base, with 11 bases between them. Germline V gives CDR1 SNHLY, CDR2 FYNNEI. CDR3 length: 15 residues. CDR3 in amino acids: CASSESNRANTEAFF. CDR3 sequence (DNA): TGTGCCAGCAGTGAATCGAACAGGGCGAACACTGAAGCTTTCTTT.

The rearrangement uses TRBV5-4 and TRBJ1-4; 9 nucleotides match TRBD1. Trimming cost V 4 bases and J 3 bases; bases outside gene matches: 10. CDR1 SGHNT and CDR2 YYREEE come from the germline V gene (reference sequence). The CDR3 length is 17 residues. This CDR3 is CASSPNAGTGSNEKLFF. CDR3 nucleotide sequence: TGTGCCAGCAGCCCCAACGCGGGGACAGGGTCTAATGAAAAACTGTTTTTT.

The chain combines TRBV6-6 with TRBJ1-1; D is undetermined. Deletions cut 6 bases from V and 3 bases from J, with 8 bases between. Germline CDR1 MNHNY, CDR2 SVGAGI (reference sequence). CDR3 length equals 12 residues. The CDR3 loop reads CASSLLDTEAFF. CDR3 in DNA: TGTGCCAGCAGCCTATTGGACACTGAAGCTTTCTTT.

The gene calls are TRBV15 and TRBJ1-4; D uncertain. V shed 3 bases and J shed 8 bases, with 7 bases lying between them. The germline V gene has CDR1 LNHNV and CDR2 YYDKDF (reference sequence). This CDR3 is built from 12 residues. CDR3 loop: CATSRLQEKLFF. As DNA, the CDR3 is TGTGCCACCAGCAGGTTGCAGGAAAAACTGTTTTTT.

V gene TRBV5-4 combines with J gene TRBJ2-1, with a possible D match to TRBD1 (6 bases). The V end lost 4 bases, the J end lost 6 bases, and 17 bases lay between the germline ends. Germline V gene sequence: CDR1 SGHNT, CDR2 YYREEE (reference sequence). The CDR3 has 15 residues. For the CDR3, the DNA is TGTGCCAGCAGCCCCCTTGGTGGACAGACCAATGAGCAGTTCTTC. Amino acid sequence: CASSPLGGQTNEQFF.

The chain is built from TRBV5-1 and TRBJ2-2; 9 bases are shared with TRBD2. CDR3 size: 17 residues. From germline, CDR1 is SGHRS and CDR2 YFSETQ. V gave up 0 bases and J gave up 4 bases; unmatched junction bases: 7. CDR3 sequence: CASSLAAGGRVTGELFF. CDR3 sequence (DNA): TGCGCCAGCAGCTTGGCGGCGGGGGGGCGTGTCACCGGGGAGCTGTTTTTT. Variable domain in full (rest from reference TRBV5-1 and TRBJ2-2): KAGVTQTPRYLIKTRGQQVTLSCSPISGHRSVSWYQQTPGQGLQFLFEYFSETQRNKGNFPGRFSGRQFSNSRSEMNVSTLELGDSALYLCASSLAAGGRVTGELFFGEGSRLTVL.

The DNA of the CDR3 is TGTGCCAGCAGCCCGACAGGCTCCTACGAGCAGTACTTC. Translating it yields CASSPTGSYEQYF. The V call is TRBV6-5, the J call TRBJ2-7; tentatively, D is TRBD1 (6 bases). The CDR3 loop spans 13 amino acids. Trimming stripped 6 bases from V and 0 bases from J, with 9 bases between. Germline assignment: CDR1 MNHEY and CDR2 SVGAGI.

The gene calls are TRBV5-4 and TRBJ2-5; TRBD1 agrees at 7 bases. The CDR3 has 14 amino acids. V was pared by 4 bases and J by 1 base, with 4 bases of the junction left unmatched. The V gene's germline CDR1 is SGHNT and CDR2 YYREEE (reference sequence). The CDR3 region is CASSPGQIQETQYF. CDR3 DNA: TGTGCCAGCAGCCCGGGACAGATCCAAGAGACCCAGTACTTC.

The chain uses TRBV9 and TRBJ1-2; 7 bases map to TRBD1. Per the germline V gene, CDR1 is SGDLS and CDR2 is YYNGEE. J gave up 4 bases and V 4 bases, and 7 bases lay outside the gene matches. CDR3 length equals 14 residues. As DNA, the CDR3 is TGTGCCAGCAGCTCTACCGGGACAGCCTATGGCTACACCTTC. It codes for CASSSTGTAYGYTF. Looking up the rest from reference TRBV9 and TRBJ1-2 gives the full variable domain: DSGVTQTPKHLITATGQRVTLRCSPRSGDLSVYWYQQSLDQGLQFLIQYYNGEERAKGNILERFSAQQFPDLHSELNLSSLELGDSALYFCASSSTGTAYGYTFGSGTRLTVV.